This entry describes one T cell receptor (beta chain). This sample was included in a study of shared clonotypes between healthy human individuals. The germline V gene encodes CDR1 SQVTM and CDR2 ANQGSEA. This CDR3 spans 14 amino acids. V lost 6 bases and J 2 bases, leaving 15 bases between the germline ends. Replicate PCRs for sorted subsets used approximately 190 ng DNA; this equaled 30,000 to 35,000 T cell genomes. Method: immunoSEQ multiplex PCR; TCRdb's copy keeps in-frame clones and lacks some. This table has about a million clones, 60% to 80% appearing once. Sequenced input: memory CD4+ T cells from PBMCs. Subset denoted: CD45RA-negative fraction. The V gene is TRBV29-1, the J gene TRBJ2-3; D perhaps matches TRBD2 (6 bases). This clonotype was obtained from a man between 18 and 35 years old in good health. Some clones in this sample may be carry-over from other donors' samples. The CDR3 reads CSVRDFTPTDTQYF. CDR3 coding DNA: TGCAGCGTGAGGGACTTCACTCCCACAGATACGCAGTATTTT.